These 21 T cell receptor beta chains were sequenced from one sample in a study of blood T cell repertoires in COVID-19. Only in-frame clones appear in the TCRdb table, and some are missing; sequencing was by immunoSEQ multiplex PCR. The data show roughly 46,000 clones, over 80% seen once. Sequenced sample: peripheral blood. The receptor source for this set is a man aged 55-75 years with active COVID-19.

This clone was seen more than once but under ten times. The J gene is TRBJ2-7, the V gene TRBV12-3 or TRBV12-4; 9 bases are shared with TRBD1. J gave up 6 bases and V 3 bases, and 3 bases lay outside the gene matches. This CDR3 region has 13 residues. CDR3 sequence: CASSFLQGAEQYF. CDR3 DNA sequence: TGTGCCAGCAGTTTTCTACAGGGGGCCGAGCAGTACTTC.

V is TRBV28 and J is TRBJ2-1, with 10 bases matching TRBD2. The CDR3 is 16 amino acids. Germline CDR1 MDHEN, CDR2 SYDVKM. V gave up 4 bases and J gave up 6 bases; unmatched junction bases: 9. The chain's CDR3 is CASSSPAGGGANEQFF. The DNA for the CDR3 is TGTGCCAGCAGTTCTCCAGCGGGAGGGGGAGCCAATGAGCAGTTCTTC.

The genes are TRBV21-1 and TRBJ1-5. TRBV21-1 is designated a pseudogene. The CDR3 is 17 amino acids. The CDR3 region is CASSNSPGVDAGQPQHF. CDR3 sequence (DNA): TGTGCCAGCAGCAATTCCCCGGGGGTCGATGCGGGTCAGCCCCAGCATTTT.

The sample holds a few counts of this clone. The chain has TRBV19 and TRBJ1-1; D is perhaps TRBD1 (6 bases). This CDR3 has 15 residues. The germline V gene has CDR1 LNHDA and CDR2 SQIVND (reference sequence). V lost 5 bases, J lost 6 bases, and 19 bases lay in between. Here the CDR3 reads CASSLGDTEGSEAFF. CDR3 DNA: TGTGCCAGTAGTTTAGGGGACACCGAGGGTTCTGAAGCTTTCTTT. The full variable domain, completed using reference TRBV19 and TRBJ1-1, is DGGITQSPKYLFRKEGQNVTLSCEQNLNHDAMYWYRQDPGQGLRLIYYSQIVNDFQKGDIAEGYSVSREKKESFPLTVTSAQKNPTAFYLCASSLGDTEGSEAFFGQGTRLTVV.

The CDR3 region has the DNA TGTGCCAGCAGTGAAGCCCAGGTTTTGGCTTTCTTT. This encodes CASSEAQVLAFF. V and J are TRBV2 and TRBJ1-1; D remains unclear. Trimming pared 0 bases from V and 11 bases from J, leaving 10 bases between. The CDR3 extends over 12 amino acids. CDR1 and CDR2 (germline): SNHLY, FYNNEI.

The V and J genes are TRBV4-3 and TRBJ1-1; no firm D call. The CDR3 sequence is 16 residues long. CDR1 and CDR2 (germline): LGHNA, YSLEER. V was clipped by 0 bases and J by 0 bases, with 11 bases between them. The CDR3 loop reads CASSQDGTRLNTEAFF. The DNA for the CDR3 is TGCGCCAGCAGCCAAGATGGTACTCGTCTGAACACTGAAGCTTTCTTT.

This chain uses TRBV27 with TRBJ2-7, with TRBD1 matching over 8 bases. Germline V gene sequence: CDR1 MNHEY, CDR2 SMNVEV (reference sequence). Trimming removed 0 bases from V and 2 bases from J; junction bases left unmatched: 3. CDR3 size: 15 residues. CDR3 coding DNA: TGTGCCAGCAGTTTATCAAGACAGGGGACCTACGAGCAGTACTTC. Protein sequence: CASSLSRQGTYEQYF.

This chain connects TRBV30 to TRBJ2-7, with D possibly being TRBD1 (5 bases). CDR1 GTSNPN and CDR2 SVGIG come from the germline V gene (reference sequence). This CDR3 region has 15 residues. Trimming stripped 3 bases from V and 1 base from J, with 16 bases between. DNA for the CDR3: TGTGCCTGGAGCCAGGGTCCCCCGTCGTCCTACGAGCAGTACTTC. This gives the protein CAWSQGPPSSYEQYF.

The J gene is TRBJ2-2, the V gene TRBV11-3; a possible D gene is TRBD1 (5 bases). V shed 0 bases and J shed 4 bases, with 15 bases lying between them. The germline CDR1 and CDR2 sequences are SGHNT and YENEEA. There are 17 residues in the CDR3. The DNA for the CDR3 is TGTGCCAGCAGCTTAGATATTGGACACTCTAGCACCGGGGAGCTGTTTTTT. Translation: CASSLDIGHSSTGELFF. Full variable domain (outside the CDR3, taken from reference TRBV11-3 and TRBJ2-2): EAGVVQSPRYKIIEKKQPVAFWCNPISGHNTLYWYLQNLGQGPELLIRYENEEAVDDSQLPKDRFSAERLKGVDSTLKIQPAELGDSAVYLCASSLDIGHSSTGELFFGEGSRLTVL.

This clone was picked up one time. The CDR3 region has the DNA TGTGCCAGCAGTTTGACTAGTATGCTGGATACGCAGTATTTT. The encoded protein is CASSLTSMLDTQYF. V gene TRBV27 combines with J gene TRBJ2-3; weak D call: TRBD2 (6 bases). The CDR3 consists of 14 residues. The V gene's germline CDR1 is MNHEY and CDR2 SMNVEV (reference sequence). V lost 3 bases to trimming and J lost 6 bases, with 13 bases between them.

This chain uses TRBV5-4 with TRBJ2-2, with D possibly matching TRBD2 (5 bases). With 0 bases removed from V and 12 bases from J, the gap between germline ends came to 18 bases. CDR1 and CDR2 from the germline V gene are SGHNT and YYREEE (reference sequence). This CDR3 spans 15 amino acids. CDR3 DNA: TGTGCCAGCAGCTTGGTCGGCGGGCCCAACCAGAAGCTGTTTTTT. This encodes CASSLVGGPNQKLFF.

This clone was recorded a few times. CDR3 DNA sequence: TGTGCCAGCAGCCGCTATCCAGGGGGCGATGAGCAGTTCTTC. It is translated as CASSRYPGGDEQFF. The chain combines TRBV7-8 with TRBJ2-1; TRBD1 aligns across 8 bases. Trimming at V came to 5 bases and at J to 8 bases, leaving 8 bases not matched to a gene. Germline V gene sequence: CDR1 SGHVS, CDR2 FQNEAQ. This CDR3 has 14 residues.

This chain links TRBV5-1 with TRBJ2-3; tentatively, D is TRBD2 (6 bases). The V end lost 5 bases, the J end lost 2 bases, and 12 bases lay between the germline ends. The CDR3 is made up of 14 amino acids. Germline values: CDR1 SGHRS, CDR2 YFSETQ. The CDR3 loop is CASREGTFTDTQYF. The CDR3 DNA reads as TGCGCCAGCAGGGAGGGAACTTTCACAGATACGCAGTATTTT.

The chain is built from TRBV19 and TRBJ1-1, with a weak D call TRBD1 (6 bases). Trimming cost V 6 bases and J 5 bases, with 10 bases left between them. Germline V CDR1 and CDR2: LNHDA, SQIVND (reference sequence). This CDR3 contains 12 residues. The CDR3 region has the DNA TGTGCCAGTAGGGAACAGGGAACTGAAGCTTTCTTT. Translating gives CASREQGTEAFF. Combining the CDR3 with reference TRBV19 and TRBJ1-1 gives the whole variable domain DGGITQSPKYLFRKEGQNVTLSCEQNLNHDAMYWYRQDPGQGLRLIYYSQIVNDFQKGDIAEGYSVSREKKESFPLTVTSAQKNPTAFYLCASREQGTEAFFGQGTRLTVV.

V gene TRBV6-1 combines with J gene TRBJ1-1, with 8 bases lining up with TRBD1. The CDR3 totals 17 residues. Per the germline V gene, CDR1 is MNHNS and CDR2 is SASEGT. The V segment lost 0 bases and the J segment 5 bases; nucleotides outside the gene matches: 11. CDR3 loop: CASSEARQGARRTEAFF. CDR3 in DNA: TGTGCCAGCAGTGAAGCGCGGCAGGGGGCCAGGAGGACTGAAGCTTTCTTT.

This chain uses TRBV16 with TRBJ2-1; D remains unclear. Germline V gives CDR1 KGHSY, CDR2 FQNENV. V lost 4 bases and J lost 6, with 10 bases in between. The CDR3 covers 13 residues. The CDR3 protein is CASSPTGGNEQFF. The CDR3 DNA reads as TGTGCCAGCAGCCCTACTGGCGGCAATGAGCAGTTCTTC.

This chain connects TRBV5-3 to TRBJ2-3; tentatively, D is TRBD1 (6 bases). TRBV5-3 is sorted into the ORF group, with uncertain function. The V and J ends lost 4 bases and 3 bases respectively, with 15 bases between them. CDR3 size: 15 residues. CDR3: CARSREGELTDTQYF. CDR3 in DNA: TGTGCCAGAAGCCGAGAGGGGGAACTAACAGATACGCAGTATTTT.

This clone was counted only a few times. The chain has TRBV6-4 and TRBJ2-7; TRBD1 agrees at 8 bases. Germline CDR1 and CDR2: MRHNA and SNTAGT. Trimming took 0 bases from V and 0 from J; bases not matched to a gene: 7. The CDR3 has 17 residues. The CDR3 DNA reads as TGTGCCAGCAGTGACTCGTTACAGACAGGGGACTCCTACGAGCAGTACTTC. Its protein product is CASSDSLQTGDSYEQYF.

The chain joins TRBV18 to TRBJ2-6; 8 bases fit TRBD1. The CDR3 is 14 residues long. The V and J ends lost 3 bases and 7 bases, in that order; junction bases with no gene match: 2. Germline loops: CDR1 KGHSH, CDR2 LQKENI. CDR3 sequence: CASSPGTGANVLTF. CDR3 DNA sequence: TGTGCCAGCTCACCCGGGACAGGAGCCAACGTCCTGACTTTC. The whole variable domain, remainder taken from reference TRBV18 and TRBJ2-6, is NAGVMQNPRHLVRRRGQEARLRCSPMKGHSHVYWYRQLPEEGLKFMVYLQKENIIDESGMPKERFSAEFPKEGPSILRIQQVVRGDSAAYFCASSPGTGANVLTFGAGSRLTVL.

The chain is built from TRBV7-2 and TRBJ1-6; D not certain. Germline V gene data show CDR1 as SGHTA and CDR2 as FQGNSA. The V gene lost 5 bases and the J gene lost 6 bases, with 11 bases spanning the gap. There are 14 residues in the CDR3. Here the CDR3 DNA reads TGTGCCAGCAGCCTTCGGGTGTTTAATTCACCCCTCCACTTT. Its protein product is CASSLRVFNSPLHF.

The chain combines TRBV5-1 with TRBJ1-1; D possibly corresponds to TRBD1 (6 bases). V lost 6 bases and J lost 11, with 20 bases in between. This CDR3 is built from 13 residues. Germline V CDR1 and CDR2: SGHRS, YFSETQ. The CDR3 DNA reads as TGCGCCAGCAACCCTCCGGGGGCGGGGGGGGCTTTCTTT. Translated, it gives CASNPPGAGGAFF.